What follows is one TCR beta chain and its context. Its antigen is still unknown. These data originate in a study of T cells after yellow fever vaccination. The CDR3 runs 15 residues. The junction had 8 bases not matched to a gene; V was cut back by 3 bases and J by 6 bases. Germline CDR1 LNHDA, CDR2 SQIVND (reference sequence). Making TCR cDNA involved 5'RACE template switching, which added UMIs and a universal primer site. TCRdb reanalysed the 5' RACE reads using MiXCR and keeps one entry per CDR3 protein. Of around 530,000 distinct CDR3 sequences listed, around 17% were seen once; the top ten hold 15% to 20%. Broader study findings: A large majority of primary-vaccination clones showed up again after the booster (roughly 95% CD4, 75% to 90% CD8). Relatively few clonotypes were ones that appeared in both CD4 and CD8 compartments.

Sequenced material: PBMCs, taken about 5 days after the first yellow fever vaccination. This receptor was obtained from a man younger than 35 who received the YFV17D yellow fever vaccine. The J gene is TRBJ1-1, the V gene TRBV19; TRBD1 matches 9 bases. Here the CDR3 DNA reads TGTGCCAGTAGTATCCACAGGGGGCGGGATGCTGAAGCTTTCTTT. Its translation is CASSIHRGRDAEAFF.